This T cell receptor beta chain was identified during a study of blood T cell repertoires in COVID-19. This clone turned up a few times. From germline, CDR1 is SGHVS and CDR2 FNYEAQ. There are 16 residues in the CDR3. V was clipped by 3 bases and J by 1 base; unmatched bases: 3. In the original processing: It was from reference gene primer amplification that nucleated cell counts were estimated. Repertoires were generated with immunoSEQ multiplex PCR, while TCRdb's copy carries only in-frame clones and drops some. V, J and clone size derive from that table, while D and trimming were established from the DNA sequence. The data contain 190,000 or so clones, roughly 90% of them seen just once; the ten biggest clones take up about 2.2%. Recruitment covered 20 to 25 US areas and drew participants whose ages spanned roughly 18 to 100 years. Cohorts were determined from participant-reported clinical history. Each recovered donor of Cohort 3 presented with two negative PCRs, clearance, or symptom resolution.

V gene TRBV7-6 combines with J gene TRBJ2-1; 10 bases match TRBD2. Sequenced: PBMCs or T cells enriched from blood (not recorded which). This clonotype originated in a woman aged 25 to 39 who had recovered from COVID-19. For the CDR3, the DNA is TGTGCCAGCAGCTTGGGACTAGCGCCATCCTACAATGAGCAGTTCTTC. It yields the protein CASSLGLAPSYNEQFF.